These T cell receptor beta chains were read from a single sample in a study of shared clonotypes between healthy human individuals. TCRdb keeps only in-frame clones here, not all; method: immunoSEQ multiplex PCR. The table records approximately 1,500,000 clones, roughly 95% of them present only once. Input material: naive CD4+ T cells sorted from blood. These TCRs come from a man aged 25 to 45 in good health. CDR3s include the opening cysteine and the closing phenylalanine or tryptophan. D genes are given only for firm matches. Clone size is shown for a subset of rows, as once, few, many or a class of expanded clone.

J: TRBJ2-1
D: TRBD2
size: .
V: TRBV28
CDR3: CASSYVSGLATPLLFF
DNA: TGTGCCAGCAGTTATGTGTCAGGACTAGCAACCCCCTTGCTGTTCTTC

J: TRBJ1-1
D: .
size: .
V: TRBV7-2
CDR3: CASSARGTEAFF
DNA: TGTGCCAGCAGCGCAAGGGGGACTGAAGCTTTCTTT

J: TRBJ2-7
D: TRBD1
size: .
V: TRBV29-1
CDR3: CSVVNRGTYEQYF
DNA: TGCAGCGTTGTGAACAGGGGCACCTACGAGCAGTACTTC

J: TRBJ2-7
D: .
size: .
V: TRBV27
CDR3: CASSFLAVSSYEQYF
DNA: TGTGCCAGCAGTTTCTTAGCGGTTAGCTCCTACGAGCAGTACTTC

J: TRBJ1-5
D: .
size: .
V: TRBV5-4
CDR3: CASSLQLSPNSNQPQHF
DNA: TGTGCCAGCAGCTTACAGCTAAGCCCAAATAGCAATCAGCCCCAGCATTTT

J: TRBJ2-5
D: .
size: .
V: TRBV6-5
CDR3: CASTLIGSGPETQYF
DNA: TGTGCCAGCACCCTCATCGGGAGCGGTCCAGAGACCCAGTACTTC

J: TRBJ2-7
D: TRBD2
size: .
V: TRBV6-1
CDR3: CASSAAGGGLSYEQYF
DNA: TGTGCCAGCAGTGCAGCAGGCGGGGGGCTTTCCTACGAGCAGTACTTC

J: TRBJ2-1
D: TRBD1
size: few
V: TRBV2
CDR3: CASREGQGAYNEQFF
DNA: TGTGCCAGCAGGGAAGGACAGGGGGCCTACAATGAGCAGTTCTTC

J: TRBJ1-1
D: .
size: .
V: TRBV2
CDR3: CASSVWGNTEAFF
DNA: TGTGCCAGCAGTGTATGGGGAAACACTGAAGCTTTCTTT

J: TRBJ2-3
D: .
size: once
V: TRBV19
CDR3: CASSIREDTQYF
DNA: TGTGCCAGTAGTATACGAGAAGATACGCAGTATTTT

J: TRBJ2-5
D: TRBD2
size: .
V: TRBV2
CDR3: CASRVGGRAALLLETQYF
DNA: TGTGCCAGCAGAGTGGGCGGGAGGGCCGCTCTTTTGTTGGAGACCCAGTACTTC

J: TRBJ2-2
D: TRBD2
size: .
V: TRBV5-4
CDR3: CASSFPSGDTGELFF
DNA: TGTGCCAGCAGCTTTCCTAGCGGAGACACCGGGGAGCTGTTTTTT

J: TRBJ1-1
D: .
size: .
V: TRBV30
CDR3: CAWSVNLNTEAFF
DNA: TGTGCCTGGAGTGTTAATTTGAACACTGAAGCTTTCTTT

J: TRBJ2-5
D: .
size: .
V: TRBV7-9
CDR3: CASSDPRVGNLGTQYF
DNA: TGTGCCAGCAGTGACCCGAGAGTGGGGAACTTGGGGACCCAGTACTTC

J: TRBJ2-7
D: TRBD2
size: .
V: TRBV18
CDR3: CASSPGLAGGVQYF
DNA: TGTGCCAGCTCACCGGGACTAGCGGGAGGAGTGCAGTACTTC

J: TRBJ2-5
D: .
size: .
V: TRBV27
CDR3: CASSLGAGRETQYF
DNA: TGTGCCAGCAGTTTGGGAGCGGGTAGGGAGACCCAGTACTTC

J: TRBJ2-1
D: .
size: .
V: TRBV7-9
CDR3: CASSLAGGPYNEQFF
DNA: TGTGCCAGCAGCTTAGCGGGAGGCCCCTACAATGAGCAGTTCTTC

J: TRBJ2-1
D: .
size: .
V: TRBV27
CDR3: CASRQRAGAGSSYNEQFF
DNA: TGTGCCAGCAGACAAAGGGCGGGGGCGGGCAGCTCCTACAATGAGCAGTTCTTC

J: TRBJ1-1
D: .
size: .
V: TRBV5-1
CDR3: CASSSEGLNTEAFF
DNA: TGCGCCAGCAGCAGTGAGGGGCTGAACACTGAAGCTTTCTTT